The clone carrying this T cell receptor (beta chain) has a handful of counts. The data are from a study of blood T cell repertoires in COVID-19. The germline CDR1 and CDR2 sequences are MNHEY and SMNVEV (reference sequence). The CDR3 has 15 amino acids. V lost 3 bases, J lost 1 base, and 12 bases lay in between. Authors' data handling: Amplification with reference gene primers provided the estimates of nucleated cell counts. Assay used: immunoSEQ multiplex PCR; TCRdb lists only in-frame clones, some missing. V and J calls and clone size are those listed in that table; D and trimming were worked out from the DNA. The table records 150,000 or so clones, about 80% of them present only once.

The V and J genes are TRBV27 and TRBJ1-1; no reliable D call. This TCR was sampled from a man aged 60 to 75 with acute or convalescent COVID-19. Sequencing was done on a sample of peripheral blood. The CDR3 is CASSFLPPGNTEAFF. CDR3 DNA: TGTGCCAGCAGTTTTCTCCCCCCGGGGAACACTGAAGCTTTCTTT.